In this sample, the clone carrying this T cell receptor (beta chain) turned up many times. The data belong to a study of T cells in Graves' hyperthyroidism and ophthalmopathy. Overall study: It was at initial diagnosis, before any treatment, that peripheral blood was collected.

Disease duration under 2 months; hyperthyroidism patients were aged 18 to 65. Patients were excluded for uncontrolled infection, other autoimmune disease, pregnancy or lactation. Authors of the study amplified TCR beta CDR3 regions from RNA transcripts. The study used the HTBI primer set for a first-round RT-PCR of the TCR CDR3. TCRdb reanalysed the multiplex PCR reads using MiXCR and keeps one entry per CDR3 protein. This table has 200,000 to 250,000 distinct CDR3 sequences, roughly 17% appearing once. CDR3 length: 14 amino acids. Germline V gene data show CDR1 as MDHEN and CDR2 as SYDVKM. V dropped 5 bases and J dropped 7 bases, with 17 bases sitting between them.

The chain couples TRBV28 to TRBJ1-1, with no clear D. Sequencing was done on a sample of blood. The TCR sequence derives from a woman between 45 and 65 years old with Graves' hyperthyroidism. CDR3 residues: CASSPPDPAYEAFF. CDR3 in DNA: TGTGCCAGCAGTCCCCCGGACCCGGCTTATGAAGCTTTCTTT.